The source of this T cell receptor (beta chain) is a study of CD8 T cells in ankylosing spondylitis. The CDR3 has 15 amino acids. V was pared by 2 bases and J by 0 bases, with 9 bases between. Germline V gene sequence: CDR1 SGHTA, CDR2 FQGNSA. TCRdb passed the 5' RACE reads through MiXCR, listing each CDR3 protein once. This sample has a few hundred thousand distinct CDR3 sequences, with approximately 11% found just once. Specimen: blood, either unsorted or a sorted T cell fraction (not recorded which). The receptor comes from a male donor with ankylosing spondylitis or in good health (not recorded which). The chain links TRBV7-2 to TRBJ2-3, with D possibly TRBD2 on 6 matching bases. CDR3 in DNA: TGTGCCAGCAGCTTATACGGGGGAAGCACAGATACGCAGTATTTT. The encoded protein is CASSLYGGSTDTQYF.